The clone carrying this T cell receptor (beta chain) was counted a few times. What it binds is not known. With 60 Vbeta and 13 Jbeta primers, the PCR was carried out. Sequencing was performed with immunoSEQ multiplex PCR; in TCRdb, only in-frame clones are kept and a portion is missing. The sample carries roughly 110,000 clones, roughly 71% recorded once. V was pared by 5 bases and J by 0 bases, with 12 bases between. This CDR3 comprises 15 residues. In germline, CDR1 is SGHTA, CDR2 FQGTGA. The sample belongs to a study of cytomegalovirus exposure and HLA in healthy donors. Study-wide findings and caveats: In a later analysis, TCR association rates varied by HLA locus: DRB1 most, HLA-C fewest.

V usage is TRBV7-3 and J usage is TRBJ2-3; D is unclear. The sequence was collected from a male donor in good health and CMV-seropositive. Sequenced: PBMCs. The CDR3 nucleotides are TGTGCCAGCAGCCTCTCTCCCTCCAGCACAGATACGCAGTATTTT. Translation gives CASSLSPSSTDTQYF.